A single sample gave rise to the 23 T cell receptor beta chains below, sequenced in a study of blood T cells in healthy people across ages. For the second PCR, which ran for about 6 to 12 cycles, a sample-barcoded 5' primer and a J-beta primer mix were used. TCRdb fed the 5' RACE reads into MiXCR, producing one record per CDR3 protein. The sample holds over 1,500,000 distinct CDR3 sequences, around 40% seen once. The sample taken for sequencing was blood. The receptors come from a human donor in good health.

This clonotype occurred a few times. CDR3 bases: TGTGCCAGCGGCCAGTTGTTACAAGAGACCCAGTACTTC. Protein: CASGQLLQETQYF. The chain couples TRBV7-8 to TRBJ2-5; D call uncertain. From germline, CDR1 is SGHVS and CDR2 FQNEAQ. V lost 8 bases, J lost 2 bases, and 12 bases lay in between. This CDR3 spans 13 amino acids.

This clonotype has at least ten counts. CDR3 nucleotide sequence: TGTGCCAGCAGTCCAGACGCCTACGAGCAGTACTTC. Translating gives CASSPDAYEQYF. V usage is TRBV12-3 or TRBV12-4 and J usage is TRBJ2-7; no definite D call. The CDR3 contains 12 residues. The V end was cut by 5 bases, the J end by 2 bases, with 7 bases between.

This clonotype was seen more than once but under ten times. The chain carries TRBV2 and TRBJ2-4, with 7 bases fitting TRBD2. Germline V gene data show CDR1 as SNHLY and CDR2 as FYNNEI. J gave up 0 bases and V 4 bases, and 12 bases lay outside the gene matches. This CDR3 has 18 residues. DNA for the CDR3: TGTGCCAGCAGTGTAGGGCTAGCGGCGACCATAGCCAAAAACATTCAGTACTTC. This codes for CASSVGLAATIAKNIQYF.

V usage is TRBV29-1 and J usage is TRBJ2-1; 7 bases line up with TRBD2. This CDR3 has 13 amino acids. J lost 6 bases, V lost 1 base, and 3 bases had no gene match. Germline V gives CDR1 SQVTM, CDR2 ANQGSEA. CDR3 loop: CSVEGTRFNEQFF. CDR3 DNA: TGCAGCGTTGAAGGGACTAGATTCAATGAGCAGTTCTTC.

The chain has TRBV4-3 and TRBJ2-5; possibly TRBD1 or TRBD2 for D (6 bases each). This CDR3 has 16 residues. V was cut by 6 bases and J by 4 bases, with 21 bases left in between. Germline V lookup: CDR1 LGHNA, CDR2 YSLEER. The CDR3 sequence is CASSRQTGGVVETQYF. CDR3 bases: TGCGCCAGCAGTCGACAGACAGGAGGGGTTGTAGAGACCCAGTACTTC.

V is TRBV6-5 and J is TRBJ2-1; maybe TRBD1 (7 bases). The ends were cut back, 7 bases at V and 6 bases at J, with 16 bases in the middle. CDR3 length: 14 amino acids. Germline CDR1 MNHEY, CDR2 SVGAGI. This chain's CDR3 is CASTPGQGGNEQFF. CDR3 in DNA: TGTGCCAGCACCCCGGGGCAGGGGGGCAATGAGCAGTTCTTC.

This clonotype has more than one count but fewer than ten. The chain is built from TRBV2 and TRBJ1-1; D may be TRBD1 (6 bases). V lost 6 bases to trimming and J lost 5 bases, with 16 bases between them. This CDR3 has 14 amino acids. Germline CDR1 is SNHLY and CDR2 is FYNNEI. The CDR3 is CASSQPGDRTEAFF. The CDR3 DNA sequence: TGTGCCAGCAGCCAGCCAGGGGATCGGACTGAAGCTTTCTTT.

The sample holds many counts of this clonotype. The J gene is TRBJ2-7, the V gene TRBV29-1; D is unclear. With 7 bases removed from V and 4 bases from J, the gap between germline ends came to 17 bases. CDR1 SQVTM and CDR2 ANQGSEA come from the germline V gene. The CDR3 contains 13 residues. CDR3 sequence: CSAAKTPRYEQYF. Written as DNA, the CDR3 is TGCAGCGCAGCAAAAACCCCCCGATACGAGCAGTACTTC.

V is TRBV6-5 and J is TRBJ1-2; D is perhaps TRBD1 (5 bases). Germline V CDR1 and CDR2: MNHEY, SVGAGI. V was cut by 8 bases and J by 3 bases, with 16 bases left in between. CDR3 size: 14 residues. As DNA, the CDR3 is TGTGCCAGCCGGGACTTGAGTACGGACTATGGCTACACCTTC. Its protein product is CASRDLSTDYGYTF.

This clonotype occurred a few times. The CDR3 nucleotides are TGTGCCAGCAGGCTGGACGGTAGCAATGAGCAGTTCTTC. It encodes CASRLDGSNEQFF. The V gene is TRBV12-3 or TRBV12-4, the J gene TRBJ2-1; D is unresolved. Between the trimmed V and J ends, which lost 6 bases and 6 bases, there was a span of 12 bases. The CDR3 runs to 13 residues.

The V gene is TRBV7-8, the J gene TRBJ1-6, with TRBD1 matching 7 bases. V gave up 5 bases and J gave up 7 bases; unmatched junction bases: 11. The CDR3 is made up of 16 amino acids. The germline gives CDR1 SGHVS, CDR2 FQNEAQ. CDR3 nucleotide sequence: TGTGCCAGCAGCCAGGGGACAGCTGGGGTAAATTCACCCCTCCACTTT. This translates into CASSQGTAGVNSPLHF.

The V call is TRBV2, the J call TRBJ1-1, with no clear D. Between the trimmed V and J ends, which lost 7 bases and 0 bases, there was a span of 15 bases. Germline V gives CDR1 SNHLY, CDR2 FYNNEI. The CDR3 consists of 15 residues. The CDR3 protein is CASTRTVYMNTEAFF. CDR3 nucleotide sequence: TGTGCCAGCACCCGAACAGTTTACATGAACACTGAAGCTTTCTTT.

A few counts support this clonotype. The chain links TRBV20-1 to TRBJ2-4; 7 positions agree with TRBD1. Germline V lookup: CDR1 DFQATT, CDR2 SNEGSKA (reference sequence). The CDR3 is 20 amino acids. V lost 0 bases and J lost 0; bases outside the gene matches: 17. CDR3 sequence: CSARDNRGGDGEIAKNIQYF. CDR3 DNA: TGCAGTGCTAGAGATAATCGAGGGGGCGACGGGGAGATAGCCAAAAACATTCAGTACTTC.

This clonotype occurred a few times. The V and J genes are TRBV29-1 and TRBJ2-7; D could derive from TRBD1 or TRBD2 (5 bases each). The CDR3 contains 14 residues. Deletions cut 6 bases from V and 1 base from J, with 16 bases between. CDR1 is SQVTM, CDR2 ANQGSEA, per germline. This chain's CDR3 is CSVPTGRSSYEQYF. The CDR3 region has the DNA TGCAGCGTCCCAACGGGGCGCTCGTCCTACGAGCAGTACTTC.

The sample holds many counts of this clonotype. CDR3 region: CASSQDSGAYEQYF. DNA of the CDR3: TGCGCCAGCAGCCAAGATAGCGGGGCCTACGAGCAGTACTTC. The chain uses TRBV4-3 and TRBJ2-7, with TRBD2 matching over 8 bases. The V gene end was trimmed by 0 bases and the J gene end by 2 bases; junction bases not matched to a gene: 0. CDR3 length: 14 residues. Germline V gene sequence: CDR1 LGHNA, CDR2 YSLEER.

The chain has TRBV5-5 and TRBJ1-2; no definite D call. This CDR3 is 13 amino acids long. The germline V gene has CDR1 SGHKS and CDR2 YYEKEE (reference sequence). Trimming stripped 6 bases from V and 8 bases from J, with 17 bases between. As DNA, the CDR3 is TGTGCCAGCACCCTGGACTCCTTTAGGGGCTACACCTTC. Protein product: CASTLDSFRGYTF.

This clonotype was observed a few times. V gene TRBV7-2 combines with J gene TRBJ2-1; 10 positions match TRBD2. The V gene end was trimmed by 1 base and the J gene end by 9 bases; junction bases not matched to a gene: 6. This CDR3 region has 15 residues. Germline V lookup: CDR1 SGHTA, CDR2 FQGNSA. CDR3 region: CASSLVLAGSGEQFF. Written as DNA, the CDR3 is TGTGCCAGCAGCTTAGTACTAGCGGGGTCCGGTGAGCAGTTCTTC.

V gene TRBV7-2 combines with J gene TRBJ2-1; 8 bases are shared with TRBD1. Germline CDR1 and CDR2: SGHTA and FQGNSA. The trim removed 10 bases at V and 6 bases at J, leaving 2 bases unmatched. The CDR3 covers 11 residues. The CDR3 region has the DNA TGTGCCACGGGACAGGCCAATGAGCAGTTCTTC. It is translated as CATGQANEQFF. Using reference TRBV7-2 and TRBJ2-1 for the parts outside the CDR3, the full variable domain is GAGVSQSPSNKVTEKGKDVELRCDPISGHTALYWYRQSLGQGLEFLIYFQGNSAPDKSGLPSDRFSAERTGGSVSTLTIQRTQQEDSAVYLCATGQANEQFFGPGTRLTVL.

The chain carries TRBV6-5 and TRBJ2-4, with 12 positions matching TRBD2. CDR1 and CDR2 (germline): MNHEY, SVGAGI. The ends lost 4 bases at V and 13 bases at J; junction bases unmatched: 11. This CDR3 contains 15 residues. The CDR3 protein is CASSSTSGGNNEQYF. The DNA for the CDR3 is TGTGCCAGCAGTTCGACTAGCGGGGGTAACAATGAGCAGTACTTC.

This chain uses TRBV12-3 or TRBV12-4 with TRBJ2-3; 15 positions agree with TRBD2. This CDR3 has 17 residues. V lost 3 bases to trimming and J lost 2 bases; unmatched junction nucleotides: 3. The CDR3 nucleotides are TGTGCCAGCAGTTTTCGGACTAGCGGGGGGGCCACAGATACGCAGTATTTT. Residues: CASSFRTSGGATDTQYF.

This clonotype has only a few counts. The chain links TRBV7-2 to TRBJ1-2; D perhaps matches TRBD1 (6 bases). This CDR3 contains 15 residues. CDR1 and CDR2 from the germline V gene are SGHTA and FQGNSA. V lost 1 base and J 7 bases, leaving 16 bases between the germline ends. CDR3 protein: CASSLDRGANGGYTF. CDR3 nucleotide sequence: TGTGCCAGCAGCTTAGACCGGGGGGCAAACGGTGGCTACACCTTC.

The rearrangement uses TRBV20-1 and TRBJ2-1; TRBD2 matches 7 bases. The last part of the DNA fits TRBJ2-7 better; the J call may be wrong. The CDR3 loop spans 13 amino acids. Germline-derived CDR1 and CDR2 are DFQATT and SNEGSKA (reference sequence). In DNA, the CDR3 is TGCAGTGCTCCGTCCAGCGGGGAGGATGAGCAGTACTTC. Encoded protein: CSAPSSGEDEQYF.

This clonotype occurred a few times. The rearrangement uses TRBV7-3 and TRBJ2-4; 9 bases line up with TRBD2. The V segment lost 5 bases and the J segment 7 bases; nucleotides outside the gene matches: 6. Per the germline V gene, CDR1 is SGHTA and CDR2 is FQGTGA. This CDR3 comprises 14 residues. CDR3 region: CASSPAGGPNIQYF. CDR3 coding DNA: TGTGCCAGCAGCCCAGCGGGGGGCCCTAACATTCAGTACTTC.